The 14 T cell receptor beta chains reported below all come from one sample, sequenced in a study of T cell responses to AZD1222 COVID-19 vaccine. TCRdb's copy holds only in-frame clones and misses some; the assay was immunoSEQ multiplex PCR. The repertoire holds tens of thousands of clones, with 80% to 95% as singletons. Sequenced here: peripheral blood, sampled 28 days after the second AZD1222 dose. The receptors were gathered from an adult who received the AZD1222 COVID-19 vaccine.

This sequence joins TRBV2 and TRBJ1-6; no firm D call. Germline-derived CDR1 and CDR2 are SNHLY and FYNNEI. The CDR3 totals 14 residues. V lost 4 bases, J lost 7 bases, and 11 bases lay in between. The CDR3: CASSAPPANSPLHF. The CDR3 DNA sequence: TGTGCCAGCAGTGCCCCTCCGGCGAATTCACCCCTCCACTTT.

The chain recombines TRBV7-9 with TRBJ2-1, with D perhaps matching TRBD1 (5 bases). V was clipped by 7 bases and J by 8 bases, with 21 bases between them. The CDR3 has 15 amino acids. The germline CDR1 and CDR2 sequences are SEHNR and FQNEAQ (reference sequence). The CDR3 DNA reads as TGTGCCAGCAACCCCATCTTGGGGCCCCCGGATGAGCAGTTCTTC. Protein sequence: CASNPILGPPDEQFF.

This chain connects TRBV30 to TRBJ1-1; TRBD1 matches 8 bases. V lost 3 bases, J lost 11 bases, and 8 bases stayed unmatched. Germline V lookup: CDR1 GTSNPN, CDR2 SVGIG (reference sequence). The CDR3 spans 12 residues. This CDR3 reads CAWRPRTGIAFF. For the CDR3, the DNA is TGTGCCTGGAGACCCAGGACAGGGATTGCTTTCTTT.

The rearrangement joins TRBV6-1 to TRBJ2-7, with D possibly matching TRBD1 (6 bases). The V gene lost 3 bases and the J gene lost 1 base, with 13 bases spanning the gap. The V gene's germline CDR1 is MNHNS and CDR2 SASEGT. The CDR3 totals 15 residues. The CDR3: CASSDPKDSSYEQYF. CDR3 sequence (DNA): TGTGCCAGCAGTGACCCCAAGGACAGTTCCTACGAGCAGTACTTC.

The chain couples TRBV28 to TRBJ1-5; 9 bases map to TRBD1. V lost 8 bases, J lost 4 bases, and 3 bases stayed unmatched. The V gene's germline CDR1 is MDHEN and CDR2 SYDVKM. The CDR3 covers 13 residues. CDR3: CASQGTGNQPQHF. CDR3 DNA: TGTGCCAGCCAGGGGACAGGGAATCAGCCCCAGCATTTT.

The genes are TRBV7-3 and TRBJ2-1, with D maybe TRBD2 (6 bases). The CDR3 runs 15 residues. Per germline, CDR1 SGHTA and CDR2 FQGTGA. The V and J ends lost 1 base and 1 base respectively, with 8 bases between them. The CDR3 reads CASSLNRGSYNEQFF. DNA of the CDR3: TGTGCCAGCAGCTTAAACCGGGGGTCCTACAATGAGCAGTTCTTC.

The chain joins TRBV10-2 to TRBJ1-1; D remains ambiguous. Between the trimmed V and J ends, which lost 0 bases and 4 bases, there was a span of 12 bases. Looked up from germline, CDR1 is WSHSY and CDR2 is SAAADI. The CDR3 runs 15 residues. As DNA, the CDR3 is TGCGCCAGCAGTGAGTCGGCCCAAGCTGGCACTGAAGCTTTCTTT. Protein sequence: CASSESAQAGTEAFF.

The chain carries TRBV27 and TRBJ2-3; D is undetermined. Trimming pared 4 bases from V and 0 bases from J, leaving 8 bases between. CDR1 and CDR2 (germline): MNHEY, SMNVEV (reference sequence). CDR3 length: 14 residues. In nucleotides, the CDR3 is TGTGCCAGCAGTTGGAAAGGTAGCACAGATACGCAGTATTTT. Protein product: CASSWKGSTDTQYF.

This sequence joins TRBV4-3 and TRBJ1-2, with TRBD1 as a possible D gene (6 bases). Per germline, CDR1 LGHNA and CDR2 YSLEER. Trimming took 3 bases from V and 4 from J, leaving 15 bases between them. There are 15 residues in the CDR3. The DNA of the CDR3 is TGCGCCAGCAGCCAGGCTTCAAGGGGGTCCTATGGCTACACCTTC. It encodes CASSQASRGSYGYTF.

The rearrangement uses TRBV6-5 and TRBJ2-5; D is perhaps TRBD2 (7 bases). The CDR3 has 15 amino acids. The V end lost 6 bases, the J end lost 5 bases, and 19 bases lay between the germline ends. CDR1 and CDR2 from the germline V gene are MNHEY and SVGAGI. The CDR3 DNA follows: TGTGCCAGCAGCGGGTTCGTGGGGGGGCAGGAGACCCAGTACTTC. It codes for CASSGFVGGQETQYF.

The chain couples TRBV7-2 to TRBJ1-4, with D uncertain. The CDR3 length is 15 residues. Trimming took off 3 bases at V and 5 bases at J, with 13 bases between the two ends. Looked up from germline, CDR1 is SGHTA and CDR2 is FQGNSA. CDR3 loop: CASSFFGRINEKLFF. The CDR3 nucleotides are TGTGCCAGCAGCTTCTTTGGACGGATAAATGAAAAACTGTTTTTT.

The rearrangement links TRBV5-8 to TRBJ2-5; a possible D gene is TRBD2 (5 bases). The length of the CDR3 is 13 residues. V was trimmed by 4 bases and J by 4 bases, leaving 11 bases between them. CDR1 SGHTS and CDR2 YDEGEE come from the germline V gene. In DNA form, the CDR3 reads TGTGCCAGCAGCCCGGGGTTCGGAGAGACCCAGTACTTC. Translation gives CASSPGFGETQYF. Together with reference TRBV5-8 and TRBJ2-5, the CDR3 gives the full variable domain: EAGVTQSPTHLIKTRGQQATLRCSPISGHTSVYWYQQALGLGLQFLLWYDEGEERNRGNFPPRFSGRQFPNYSSELNVNALELEDSALYLCASSPGFGETQYFGPGTRLLVL.

This chain connects TRBV9 to TRBJ2-6; TRBD1 matches 8 bases. This CDR3 spans 22 amino acids. V lost 4 bases, J lost 0 bases, and 21 bases stayed unmatched. The germline CDR1 and CDR2 sequences are SGDLS and YYNGEE. The CDR3 region has the DNA TGTGCCAGCAGCCGAACTTTGAGGACAGGGTCCAACCTGGGCTCTGGGGCCAACGTCCTGACTTTC. It specifies CASSRTLRTGSNLGSGANVLTF.

This chain uses TRBV10-1 with TRBJ1-1, with 7 bases identical to TRBD1. Germline V gene sequence: CDR1 WNHNN, CDR2 SYGVQD (reference sequence). J lost 5 bases, V lost 4 bases, and 4 bases had no gene match. The CDR3 sequence is 13 residues long. CDR3 residues: CASSVNRGTEAFF. The CDR3 DNA reads as TGCGCCAGCAGTGTGAACAGGGGAACTGAAGCTTTCTTT.